The 7 T cell receptor beta chains below were found in one sample sequenced in a study of blood T cell repertoires in COVID-19. The table came from immunoSEQ multiplex PCR; TCRdb's copy has only in-frame clones and leaves some out. This table holds around 190,000 clones, 85% to 90% found once. Sequenced material: peripheral blood. All receptors come from a human donor in a cohort sampled during active COVID-19.

In its sample, this clone was seen a few times. The chain employs TRBV5-8 and TRBJ1-6, with D possibly TRBD1 on 5 matching bases. The CDR3 covers 14 residues. The germline V and J ends were trimmed by 7 bases and 7 bases, with 15 bases remaining between them. The germline gives CDR1 SGHTS, CDR2 YDEGEE. The CDR3 region is CASPSIGANSPLHF. CDR3 in DNA: TGTGCCAGCCCTTCTATAGGGGCCAATTCACCCCTCCACTTT.

This clone was seen once. V is TRBV2 and J is TRBJ2-7; 10 bases line up with TRBD1. V dropped 10 bases and J dropped 0; count of bases not matched to a gene: 9. Per the germline V gene, CDR1 is SNHLY and CDR2 is FYNNEI. The CDR3 length is 15 residues. The CDR3 protein is CATLDGQGDSYEQYF. DNA for the CDR3: TGTGCCACCCTAGACGGACAGGGGGACTCCTACGAGCAGTACTTC.

V gene TRBV6-5 combines with J gene TRBJ2-7; 7 bases map to TRBD2. Germline CDR1 is MNHEY and CDR2 is SVGAGI. CDR3 length equals 12 residues. With 2 bases clipped from V and 6 bases from J, the junction kept 1 base outside the gene matches. The CDR3 region has the DNA TGTGCCAGCAGTTACACGGGGGGCGAGCAGTACTTC. It codes for CASSYTGGEQYF.

The sample holds one count of this clone. The chain has TRBV3-1 (or the pseudogene TRBV3-2) and TRBJ2-1; D gene ambiguous. The CDR3 spans 14 residues. The V gene's germline CDR1 is LGHDT and CDR2 YNNKEL (reference sequence). The V end was cut by 1 base, the J end by 3 bases, with 7 bases between. The CDR3 DNA is TGTGCCAGCAGCCAAGGCGGCAGCTACAATGAGCAGTTCTTC. Translated: CASSQGGSYNEQFF.

The chain combines TRBV6-5 with TRBJ1-2, with 7 bases lining up with TRBD1. V gave up 6 bases and J gave up 4 bases; unmatched junction bases: 5. CDR1 is MNHEY and CDR2 is SVGAGI in the germline V gene. The CDR3 loop spans 13 amino acids. The CDR3 protein is CASRDRDSYGYTF. The CDR3 nucleotides are TGTGCCAGCAGAGACCGGGACAGCTATGGCTACACCTTC.

The rearrangement joins TRBV5-1 to TRBJ2-3; 9 bases line up with TRBD2. The germline CDR1 and CDR2 sequences are SGHRS and YFSETQ. With 0 bases clipped from V and 5 bases from J, the junction kept 7 bases outside the gene matches. CDR3 size: 16 residues. Here the CDR3 reads CASSLDGGRAQDTQYF. The CDR3 nucleotides are TGCGCCAGCAGCTTGGATGGCGGGAGGGCCCAAGATACGCAGTATTTT.

The chain combines TRBV11-2 with TRBJ1-1, with D possibly matching TRBD1 (5 bases). The CDR3 loop spans 14 amino acids. Trimming left V 3 bases short and J 6 bases short, with 14 bases between. CDR1 is SGHAT, CDR2 FQNNGV, per germline. CDR3 loop: CASSLRSGVAEAFF. CDR3 bases: TGTGCCAGCAGCTTGCGTTCGGGGGTGGCTGAAGCTTTCTTT. Filled out from reference TRBV11-2 and TRBJ1-1, the complete variable domain reads EAGVAQSPRYKIIEKRQSVAFWCNPISGHATLYWYQQILGQGPKLLIQFQNNGVVDDSQLPKDRFSAERLKGVDSTLKIQPAKLEDSAVYLCASSLRSGVAEAFFGQGTRLTVV.